Detailed here is one T cell receptor (beta chain). The antigen is unknown. The sample belongs to a study of CXCR3-negative and CXCR3-positive naive CD8 T cells. For the study at large: A total of approximately 140 million TRB reads was generated, with about 1.5 +/- 0.3 million per library. Findings and limits, study-wide: Relative to CXCR3-negative naive cells, CXCR3-positive naive cells had more hydrophobic TRB CDR3s. Unlike memory cells, which differed, naive CXCR3-negative and CXCR3-positive cells had similar TRBV-TRBJ usage. The study inferred TCR strength from TRB CDR3 properties and found comparable surface CD5 between naive subsets.

UMI labels and 5' RACE were used to prepare the TRB cDNA libraries. TCRdb reanalyzed the 5' RACE reads and collapses them to one entry per CDR3 protein, without DNA. This sample's clone table lists about 130,000 distinct CDR3 sequences. The germline gives CDR1 SGHRS, CDR2 YFSETQ. The length of the CDR3 is 14 residues. Sequenced material: naive CXCR3+ CD8+ T cells from blood. Subset meaning: CD45RO-CCR7+CD27+CD95- naive CD8+ T cells expressing CXCR3 (TNR3+). This TCR was sampled from a human donor in good health. Some clones in this sample may be carry-over from other donors' samples. The chain is built from TRBV5-1 and TRBJ2-7; TCRdb proposes TRBD2, but this gene call is untestable without DNA. This CDR3 reads CASSLAGGPNEQYF.